This TCR beta chain was found in a study of T-cell reconstitution after alpha-beta-depleted transplantation in children. This CDR3 has 14 residues. V lost 6 bases and J 0 bases, leaving 9 bases between the germline ends. This clonotype was counted at least ten times. Preparation of the TCRbeta library was carried out with unique molecular identifiers. A single record per CDR3 protein comes from TCRdb applying MiXCR to the PCR reads. The table includes approximately 200,000 distinct CDR3 sequences, less than 15% detected once. Sequenced here: PBMCs from the stem cell graft donor, sampled from the stem cell graft. The chain has TRBV12-3 or TRBV12-4 and TRBJ1-5; tentative D call: TRBD1 (5 bases). This clonotype was obtained from a human donor who donated a stem cell graft to a child with acute lymphoblastic leukemia. CDR3 loop: CASSPDSSNQPQHF. CDR3 coding DNA: TGTGCCAGCAGCCCAGACAGTAGCAATCAGCCCCAGCATTTT.